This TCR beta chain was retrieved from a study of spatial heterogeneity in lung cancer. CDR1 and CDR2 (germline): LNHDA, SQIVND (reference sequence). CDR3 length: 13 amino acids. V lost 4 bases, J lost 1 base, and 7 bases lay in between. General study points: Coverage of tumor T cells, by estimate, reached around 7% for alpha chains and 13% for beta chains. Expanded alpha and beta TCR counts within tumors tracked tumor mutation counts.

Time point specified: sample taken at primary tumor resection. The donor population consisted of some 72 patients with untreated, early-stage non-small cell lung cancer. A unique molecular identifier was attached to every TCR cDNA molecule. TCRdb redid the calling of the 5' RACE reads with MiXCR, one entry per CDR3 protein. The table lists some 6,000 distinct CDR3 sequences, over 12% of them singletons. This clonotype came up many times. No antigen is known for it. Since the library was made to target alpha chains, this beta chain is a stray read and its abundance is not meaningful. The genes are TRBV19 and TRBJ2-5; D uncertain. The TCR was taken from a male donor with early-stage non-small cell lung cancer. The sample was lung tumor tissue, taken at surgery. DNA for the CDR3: TGTGCCAGTAGTAGGCCCTCCCAAGAGACCCAGTACTTC. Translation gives CASSRPSQETQYF.